Listed below are T cell receptor beta chains from one sample, sequenced in a study of blood T cell repertoires in COVID-19. Clones were read by immunoSEQ multiplex PCR, and TCRdb kept only the in-frame ones, dropping some. The sample has about 120,000 clones, about nine tenths seen once. The sequenced sample was peripheral blood. The receptors here all came from a woman between 70 and 85 years old with acute or convalescent COVID-19. Each CDR3 is given with its conserved first and last residue. D genes are given only for firm matches. Part of the rows lack a size; the others show once, few, many or a class for expanded clones.

CDR3 length | J gene | clone size | D gene | V gene | CDR3 protein | CDR3 DNA
15 | TRBJ1-3 | few | . | TRBV5-4 | CASSLGSGNGNTIYF | TGTGCCAGCAGCTTGGGTTCCGGGAACGGAAACACCATATATTTT
15 | TRBJ2-3 | once | TRBD2 | TRBV2 | CASKVQLAGEDTQYF | TGTGCCAGCAAGGTACAGCTAGCGGGGGAGGATACGCAGTATTTT
13 | TRBJ2-7 | . | . | TRBV7-6 | CASSLGPLGEQYF | TGTGCCAGCAGCCTGGGGCCCCTCGGGGAGCAGTACTTC
15 | TRBJ2-1 | . | TRBD2 | TRBV5-4 | CASSLPGLAKNEQFF | TGTGCCAGCAGCTTACCGGGACTAGCGAAAAATGAGCAGTTCTTC
15 | TRBJ1-1 | . | . | TRBV4-1 | CASSQTGGLNTEAFF | TGCGCCAGCAGCCAAACGGGGGGATTGAACACTGAAGCTTTCTTT
15 | TRBJ1-2 | once | . | TRBV5-8 | CASSLGGLANYGYTF | TGTGCCAGCAGCTTGGGTGGGCTTGCTAACTATGGCTACACCTTC
14 | TRBJ1-2 | . | TRBD1 | TRBV28 | CASSLLTGGDGYTF | TGTGCCAGCAGTTTATTAACAGGGGGTGATGGCTACACCTTC
14 | TRBJ1-3 | . | . | TRBV6-5 | CASRAGLSGNTIYF | TGTGCCAGCAGAGCGGGGCTCTCTGGAAACACCATATATTTT
15 | TRBJ2-2 | . | . | TRBV27 | CASSWTVLNTGELFF | TGTGCCAGCAGTTGGACAGTATTGAACACCGGGGAGCTGTTTTTT
15 | TRBJ1-3 | few | TRBD1 | TRBV5-1 | CASSLVGGAGNTIYF | TGCGCCAGCAGCTTGGTAGGGGGCGCTGGAAACACCATATATTTT
14 | TRBJ1-1 | . | . | TRBV2 | CASTDRRMNTEAFF | TGTGCCAGCACTGACCGGAGGATGAACACTGAAGCTTTCTTT
13 | TRBJ2-1 | . | . | TRBV6-5 | CASSQGGSDEQFF | TGTGCCAGCAGTCAGGGGGGAAGCGATGAGCAGTTCTTC
12 | TRBJ1-1 | . | . | TRBV28 | CASREGFTEAFF | TGTGCCAGCAGGGAGGGGTTCACTGAAGCTTTCTTT
13 | TRBJ2-5 | . | . | TRBV24-1 | CATSDGPQETQYF | TGTGCCACCAGTGATGGGCCCCAAGAGACCCAGTACTTC
17 | TRBJ2-2 | once | TRBD2 | TRBV6-2/TRBV6-3 | CASSYLSGGADTGELFF | TGTGCCAGCAGTTACCTTAGCGGGGGGGCGGACACCGGGGAGCTGTTTTTT
14 | TRBJ1-5 | once | . | TRBV28 | CASTGGTSNQPQHF | TGTGCCAGCACCGGTGGTACGAGCAATCAGCCCCAGCATTTT
15 | TRBJ1-6 | . | . | TRBV5-1 | CASSLGTLGGSPLHF | TGCGCCAGCAGCTTGGGAACTCTCGGCGGTTCACCCCTCCACTTT
13 | TRBJ1-2 | once | TRBD1 | TRBV19 | CASSNRDRVRYTF | TGTGCCAGTAGTAACCGGGACAGGGTGCGCTACACCTTC
13 | TRBJ1-5 | . | TRBD1 | TRBV30 | CAWRGRGSQPQHF | TGTGCCTGGAGGGGCAGGGGGAGTCAGCCCCAGCATTTT
15 | TRBJ1-5 | . | . | TRBV15 | CATSSLGGPQQPQHF | TGTGCCACCAGCAGCTTGGGCGGGCCGCAACAGCCCCAGCATTTT
15 | TRBJ2-1 | . | . | TRBV24-1 | CATSDKGQAYNEQFF | TGTGCCACCAGTGATAAGGGACAAGCCTACAATGAGCAGTTCTTC
15 | TRBJ2-7 | once | TRBD1 | TRBV7-6 | CASSLETGGAYEQYF | TGTGCCAGCAGCCTAGAGACAGGGGGGGCCTACGAGCAGTACTTC